This entry describes one T cell receptor beta chain. This clone's antigen is unknown. Nothing much larger sits one base from this clone, and base qualities are not available. The source of the sample is a study of T cells in Graves' hyperthyroidism and ophthalmopathy (dated by TCRdb to the late 2010s). With respect to the entire study: Peripheral blood samples were taken at the time of initial diagnosis, prior to any treatment. To identify distinguishing TCR V-J signatures, a discovery cohort of around 100 patients was used, comprising 43 with Graves' ophthalmopathy and about 59 with stable Graves' hyperthyroidism. Whether ophthalmopathy could be predicted prospectively was tested in an independent validation cohort made up of 18 to 20 hyperthyroidism patients plus 17 patients who later progressed to ophthalmopathy. In roughly six Graves' hyperthyroidism patients, the study also compared T-cell repertoires from thyroid tissue with T-cell repertoires from blood. Once sampling was done, hyperthyroidism patients were given methimazole at a starting dose of 30 mg daily, whereas ophthalmopathy patients were given high-dose intravenous methylprednisolone. For training and testing, the 100 patients in the discovery cohort were randomly divided in a 7:3 ratio. The paper describes TCR Vbeta CDR3 sequencing of 135 peripheral blood samples, made up of 43 ophthalmopathy patients, some 76 hyperthyroidism patients and some 17 progressor patients.

Graves' hyperthyroidism was defined as stable when no progression to ophthalmopathy occurred over 18 months of follow-up. The hyperthyroidism patients were between 18 and 65 years old and newly diagnosed, with a disease duration of less than 2 months. Patients with uncontrolled infections, other autoimmune diseases, pregnancy or lactation were excluded. Diagnoses were established on the basis of clinical symptoms, serum thyroxine and TRAb, thyroid ultrasound, and orbital computed tomography. PBMCs were separated from roughly 10 ml of fresh peripheral blood using Ficoll-Paque density gradient centrifugation. Total RNA was extracted with Trizol reagent, and quality was checked on an Agilent 2100 Bioanalyzer. The TCR beta CDR3 regions were amplified from RNA transcripts. The TCR CDR3 was subjected to a first round of RT-PCR using the HTBI primer set and the Qiagen OneStep RT-PCR kit. The libraries were constructed in a second round of multiplex PCR and then size-selected and purified. The libraries were sequenced on an Illumina HiSeq2000 using paired-end 100 bp reads. The original methods were these. SOAPnuke was used to process the raw data, with reads discarded if the reads contained adapters or uncalled bases, had a mean Phred below 15, or lacked an exact constant-primer or identifier match. COPE v1.2.5 was used to merge the high-quality paired reads, and each unique nucleotide sequence was defined as a clonotype. Clonotypes were aligned to IMGT TRBV, TRBD and TRBJ reference segments using MiTCR v1.1. The analysis included only V-J combinations with a frequency above 0.0001, which together covered about 99% of the repertoires. The TCS score was defined as the ratio of F50 (clonal expansion) to E x V (chaos), calculated using BLOSUM62-based TCRdist between CDR3 peptides within each V-J. Welch's t-statistics and random forest reduced just over 500 V-J features to 10 to 15, which were used in a naive Bayes classifier (R e1071). Starting from the raw public reads, TCRdb applied fastp trimming at Q25, assembled clones with MiXCR and retained in-frame beta chains. Every entry covers one CDR3 protein and lists the most common genes and DNA from its rows. The authors' filters were not applied to this entry. The sample table holds about 210,000 distinct CDR3 sequences, of which 15% to 20% were seen once. The ten largest account for just under 45% of the sample.

The germline V gene encodes CDR1 MGHRA and CDR2 YSYEKL. The CDR3 measures 15 amino acids from cysteine to phenylalanine. Here the CDR3 DNA is all that survives: 45 bases in frame from base 1. V is pruned by 4 bases and J by 9 bases, leaving 8 bases of the junction without a gene match. General study outcomes and caveats: Sample size was not statistically predetermined, and investigators were not blinded to group allocation. In validation, the model predicted progression to ophthalmopathy a median of about 5.9 months before onset, with roughly 70% sensitivity and more than 72% specificity. Most expanded thyroid clonotypes (frequency above 0.001) were also detected in blood, a finding suggesting that blood repertoires may reflect thyroid immune responses. In cross-validation, a model built on a 13 V-J signature told ophthalmopathy apart from stable hyperthyroidism with 85% to 90% sensitivity and approximately 81% specificity, and in testing the same model reached 80%/75%.

Recombination linked TRBV4-1 to TRBJ1-6; 8 central nucleotides agree with TRBD1. The source material was blood. This TCR derives from a man in his forties with Graves' hyperthyroidism. The nucleotide sequence reads as follows: TGCGCCAGCAGCCCACCCGGACAGGGTCTTTCACCCCTCCACTTT. This sequence encodes CASSPPGQGLSPLHF.